Detailed here is one T cell receptor (beta chain). One entry per CDR3 protein results from TCRdb running MiXCR on the PCR reads. Seen here are fewer than 100,000 distinct CDR3 sequences, 50% to 65% observed once, and the top ten hold 14%. This sample was taken from a study of CDR3 diversity in severe acne. The germline CDR1 and CDR2 sequences are DFQATT and SNEGSKA (reference sequence). The CDR3 covers 11 residues. Material: blood. The TCR was taken from a male donor in good health, without acne. The J gene is TRBJ1-2, the V gene TRBV20-1; maybe TRBD1 (5 bases). This CDR3 is CSAPGSAGYTF. For the CDR3, the DNA is TGCAGCGCCCCAGGGTCGGCTGGCTACACCTTC.